Sequencing of this T cell receptor (beta chain) was carried out in a study of shared clonotypes between healthy human individuals. Study outcomes and limitations: The low donor count limited represented genetic and exposure-history diversity.

In regard to this clone: Its matching antigen is unknown.

TCRdb's copy holds only in-frame clones and misses some; the assay was immunoSEQ multiplex PCR. The repertoire holds about 1 million clones, with about 75% as singletons. The CDR3 has 11 residues. Germline values: CDR1 DFQATT, CDR2 SNEGSKA (reference sequence). The V gene lost 5 bases and the J gene lost 10 bases, with 9 bases spanning the gap. The donors, all of them Caucasian adults, lived in Nashville, Tennessee. This chain links TRBV20-1 with TRBJ1-6; D is undetermined. Input material: memory CD4+ T cells sorted from blood. Indicated subset: CD45RA-negative fraction. This TCR came from a man aged 18 to 35 in good health. DNA for the CDR3: TGCAGTGCTGGAGGGTACTCACCCCTCCACTTT. This sequence encodes CSAGGYSPLHF.